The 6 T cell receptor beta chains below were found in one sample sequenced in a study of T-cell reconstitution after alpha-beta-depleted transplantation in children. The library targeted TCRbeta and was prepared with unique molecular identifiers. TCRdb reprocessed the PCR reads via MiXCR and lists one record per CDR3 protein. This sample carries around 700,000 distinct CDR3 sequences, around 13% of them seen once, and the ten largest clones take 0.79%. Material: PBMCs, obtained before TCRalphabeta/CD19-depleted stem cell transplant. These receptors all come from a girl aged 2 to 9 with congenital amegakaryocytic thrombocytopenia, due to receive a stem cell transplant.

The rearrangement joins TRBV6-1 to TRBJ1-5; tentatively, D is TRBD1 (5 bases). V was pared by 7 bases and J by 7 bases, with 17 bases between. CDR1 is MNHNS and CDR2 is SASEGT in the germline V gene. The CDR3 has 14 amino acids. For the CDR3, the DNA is TGTGCCAGCATGTCAGGGAAATGGGGACAGCCCCAGCATTTT. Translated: CASMSGKWGQPQHF.

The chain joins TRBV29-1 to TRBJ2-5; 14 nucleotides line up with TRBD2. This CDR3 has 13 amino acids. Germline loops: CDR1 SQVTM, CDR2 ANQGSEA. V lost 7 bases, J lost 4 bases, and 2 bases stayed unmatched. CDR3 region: CSGGTSGRETQYF. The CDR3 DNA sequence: TGCAGCGGGGGGACTAGCGGGAGAGAGACCCAGTACTTC.

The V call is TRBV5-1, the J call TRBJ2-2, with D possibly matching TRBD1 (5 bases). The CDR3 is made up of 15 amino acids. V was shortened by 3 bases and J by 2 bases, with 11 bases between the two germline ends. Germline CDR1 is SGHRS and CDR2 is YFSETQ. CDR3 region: CASSSRQINTGELFF. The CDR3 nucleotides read TGCGCCAGCAGCTCCCGACAGATTAACACCGGGGAGCTGTTTTTT.

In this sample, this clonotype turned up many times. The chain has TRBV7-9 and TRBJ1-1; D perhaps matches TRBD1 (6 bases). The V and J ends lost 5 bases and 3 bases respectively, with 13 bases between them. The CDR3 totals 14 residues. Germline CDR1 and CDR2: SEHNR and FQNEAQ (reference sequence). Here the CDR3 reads CASSLQGEDTEAFF. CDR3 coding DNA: TGTGCCAGCAGCCTACAGGGTGAGGACACTGAAGCTTTCTTT.

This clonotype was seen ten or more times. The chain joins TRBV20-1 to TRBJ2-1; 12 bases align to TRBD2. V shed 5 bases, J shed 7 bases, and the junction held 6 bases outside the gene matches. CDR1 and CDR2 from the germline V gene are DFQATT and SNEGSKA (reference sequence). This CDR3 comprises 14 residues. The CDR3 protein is CSALLAGGMNEQFF. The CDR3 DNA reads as TGCAGTGCTCTACTAGCGGGAGGTATGAATGAGCAGTTCTTC.

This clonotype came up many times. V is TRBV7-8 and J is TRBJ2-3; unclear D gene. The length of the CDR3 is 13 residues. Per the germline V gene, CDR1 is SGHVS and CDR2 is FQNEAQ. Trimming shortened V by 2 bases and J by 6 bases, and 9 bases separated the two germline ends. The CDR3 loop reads CASSLPPADTQYF. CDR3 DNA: TGTGCCAGCAGCTTACCCCCCGCGGATACGCAGTATTTT.